This T cell receptor beta chain is drawn from a study of OX40 agonist ivuxolimab in advanced cancers. Measured with immunoSEQ multiplex PCR; TCRdb has only the in-frame clones, and not every one. There are approximately 47,000 clones in the sample; approximately 87% occur only once, and about 9.3% lies in the top ten. In its sample, this clone was seen a few times. The germline V gene encodes CDR1 MNHEY and CDR2 SMNVEV (reference sequence). V was clipped by 2 bases and J by 3 bases, with 11 bases between them. The CDR3 covers 15 residues. Here the sequenced sample was CD4+ or CD8+ T cells sorted from blood, taken in a trial of the OX40 agonist ivuxolimab. The origin of this receptor is an adult with an advanced solid tumor such as melanoma, head and neck, liver or kidney cancer. This sequence joins TRBV27 and TRBJ2-4, with D perhaps matching TRBD1 (5 bases). CDR3: CASSLAGLVKNIQYF. In DNA, the CDR3 is TGTGCCAGCAGTTTAGCAGGGTTGGTCAAAAACATTCAGTACTTC.